This T cell receptor (beta chain) was identified in a study of T cell responses to AZD1222 COVID-19 vaccine. Study-level results: The donor cohort was predominantly white British with a female majority, and clonal diversity may have been underestimated. The study found Spike-specific TCR breadth and depth rose after two AZD1222 doses. In all cases, repertoires were sampled only after the peak T cell response.

Method: immunoSEQ multiplex PCR; TCRdb's copy keeps in-frame clones and lacks some. Counted here are about 120,000 clones, approximately 88% occurring once; the ten biggest clones make up under 20%. The germline V gene has CDR1 SGHNT and CDR2 YYREEE (reference sequence). CDR3 length equals 11 residues. Trimming took off 3 bases at V and 12 bases at J, with 10 bases between the two ends. With regard to this clone: The antigen is unknown.

This TCR was sampled from an adult in good health. The specimen comprised peripheral blood, sampled on day 0 of MenACWY control vaccination. The chain joins TRBV5-4 to TRBJ2-1, with D maybe TRBD2 (5 bases). CDR3 nucleotides: TGTGCCAGCAGCTCCATCGGAGGGCAGTTCTTC. Its translation is CASSSIGGQFF.